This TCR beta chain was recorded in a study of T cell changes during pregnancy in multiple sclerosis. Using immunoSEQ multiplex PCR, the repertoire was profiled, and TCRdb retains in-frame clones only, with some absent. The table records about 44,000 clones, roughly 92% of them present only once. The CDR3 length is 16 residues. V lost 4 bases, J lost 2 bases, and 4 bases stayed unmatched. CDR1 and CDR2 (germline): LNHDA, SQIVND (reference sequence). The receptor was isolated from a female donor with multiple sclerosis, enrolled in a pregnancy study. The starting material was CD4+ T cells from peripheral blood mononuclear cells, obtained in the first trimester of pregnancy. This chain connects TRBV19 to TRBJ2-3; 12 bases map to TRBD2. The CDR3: CASSTLAGGITDTQYF. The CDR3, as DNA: TGTGCCAGTAGTACCCTAGCGGGAGGGATCACAGATACGCAGTATTTT.